This TCR beta chain derives from a study of T cells in Graves' hyperthyroidism and ophthalmopathy (dated by TCRdb to about 2019). Concerning the study at large: Peripheral blood samples were taken at initial diagnosis, before any treatment was given. A discovery cohort of about a hundred patients, about 40 with Graves' ophthalmopathy and about 60 with stable Graves' hyperthyroidism, was used to find distinguishing TCR V-J signatures. Prospective prediction of ophthalmopathy was tested in an independent validation cohort consisting of some 18 hyperthyroidism patients and more than 15 patients who later progressed to ophthalmopathy. The roughly 94 discovery patients were randomly divided into training and test sets at a 7:3 ratio. The study also compared thyroid tissue and blood T-cell repertoires from over 5 Graves' hyperthyroidism patients. After blood sampling, hyperthyroidism patients were treated with methimazole at a starting dose of 30 mg daily, and ophthalmopathy patients were treated with high-dose intravenous methylprednisolone. The paper describes TCR Vbeta CDR3 sequencing of 140 or so peripheral blood samples, made up of fewer than 50 ophthalmopathy patients, roughly 72 hyperthyroidism patients and 17 progressor patients. Beyond this particular receptor, the publication reports: During validation, the model predicted progression to ophthalmopathy a median of about 6.5 months ahead of onset, with around 71% sensitivity and 72% to 85% specificity. Most expanded thyroid clonotypes (frequency above 0.001) were also found in blood, which suggests that blood repertoires may mirror thyroid immune responses. Sample size was not statistically predetermined, and blinding of investigators to group allocation was not performed. A 13 V-J signature model separated ophthalmopathy from stable hyperthyroidism, with just over 85% sensitivity and 81.08% specificity in cross-validation and 80%/75% in testing.

Graves' hyperthyroidism was defined as stable when no progression to ophthalmopathy occurred over 18 months of follow-up. Hyperthyroidism patients were aged 18 to 65 years and newly diagnosed, with disease duration of less than 2 months. Exclusion was applied to patients with uncontrolled infections, other autoimmune diseases, pregnancy or lactation. Clinical symptoms, serum thyroxine and TRAb, thyroid ultrasound, and orbital computed tomography formed the basis for the diagnoses. PBMCs were isolated from 10 ml of fresh peripheral blood by Ficoll-Paque density gradient centrifugation. Total RNA was extracted using Trizol reagent, and RNA quality was assessed on an Agilent 2100 Bioanalyzer. From the cysteine through the phenylalanine, the CDR3 covers 18 amino acids. Only the CDR3 region is kept as DNA, spanning 54 bases read in frame from base 1. Taken from the germline V gene, the CDR1 and CDR2 loops are MNHEY and SVGEGT. The V end gives up 2 bases and the J end 3 bases, leaving 11 bases in the junction not matched to a gene.

This clonotype has only a few counts. The antigen this receptor binds is unknown. The sample holds no much larger clone one base away, and base qualities are not on file. The TCR beta CDR3 regions were amplified from RNA transcripts. The TCR CDR3 was subjected to a first round of RT-PCR using the HTBI primer set and the Qiagen OneStep RT-PCR kit. Libraries were constructed in a second round of multiplex PCR, after which size selection and purification were performed. The libraries were sequenced on an Illumina HiSeq2000 using paired-end 100 bp reads. On the study's bioinformatics: SOAPnuke was used to process the raw data, with reads discarded if the reads contained adapters or uncalled bases, had a mean Phred below 15, or lacked an exact constant-primer or identifier match. COPE v1.2.5 was used to merge high-quality paired reads, and clonotypes were defined as unique nucleotide sequences. Clonotypes were aligned to IMGT TRBV, TRBD and TRBJ reference segments using MiTCR v1.1. The analysis included only V-J combinations with a frequency above 0.0001, which together covered around 99% of the repertoires. A TCS score was defined as the ratio between F50 (clonal expansion) and ExV (chaos), using BLOSUM62-based TCRdist between CDR3 peptides within each V-J. Welch's t-statistics and random forest reduced 450 to 600 V-J features to about 13, which were used in a naive Bayes classifier (R e1071). TCRdb handled the public reads itself, with Q25 trimming in fastp and clone calling in MiXCR, and kept productive beta chains. Under each unique CDR3 protein, matching rows form one entry showing the most common genes and DNA. The V and J calls here are based on TCRdb, not the publication. For this sample there are under 700,000 distinct CDR3 sequences; around 15% appear just once. The ten largest clones add up to around a sixth of the sample.

The receptor's source is a woman under 30 with Graves' hyperthyroidism. This chain is built from TRBV6-2 or TRBV6-3 and TRBJ2-4; 9 central nucleotides agree with TRBD1. Sequencing was done on a sample of blood. The CDR3 here reads CASSYGTGRMDGKNIQYF. The bases read TGTGCCAGCAGTTACGGGACAGGGCGGATGGACGGCAAAAACATTCAGTACTTC.